Below, 20 T cell receptor beta chains from the same sample are listed, as sequenced in a study of T cell responses to AZD1222 COVID-19 vaccine. The protocol was immunoSEQ multiplex PCR, while the TCRdb copy is restricted to in-frame clones and leaves out a portion. The table has fewer than 120,000 clones, approximately 94% seen once; the top ten hold approximately 2.8%. Sequences were derived from peripheral blood, sampled 28 days after the second AZD1222 dose. The receptors shown here come from an adult who received the AZD1222 COVID-19 vaccine.

This chain uses TRBV7-9 with TRBJ1-1; unclear D gene. The germline CDR1 and CDR2 sequences are SEHNR and FQNEAQ (reference sequence). V lost 5 bases, J lost 8 bases, and 12 bases lay in between. CDR3 length: 12 amino acids. For the CDR3, the DNA is TGTGCCAGCAGCCAAGGGCAGACCGAAGCTTTCTTT. It specifies CASSQGQTEAFF.

The chain employs TRBV19 and TRBJ2-1; a possible D gene is TRBD2 (6 bases). CDR3 length: 17 amino acids. The ends were cut back, 3 bases at V and 0 bases at J, with 15 bases in the middle. Germline loops: CDR1 LNHDA, CDR2 SQIVND (reference sequence). In DNA form, the CDR3 reads TGTGCCAGTAGTATTATGAGTATGGGGGGCTCCTACAATGAGCAGTTCTTC. Protein: CASSIMSMGGSYNEQFF.

The chain couples TRBV2 to TRBJ2-4, with D perhaps given as TRBD1 or TRBD2 (6 bases each). Between the trimmed V and J ends, which lost 7 bases and 1 base, there was a span of 17 bases. The germline CDR1 and CDR2 sequences are SNHLY and FYNNEI. The CDR3 has 16 amino acids. The CDR3 loop is CASIRGRGSAKNIQYF. CDR3 DNA sequence: TGTGCCAGCATCCGGGGGCGCGGCTCGGCCAAAAACATTCAGTACTTC.

The rearrangement uses TRBV5-1 and TRBJ1-5; unclear D gene. The CDR3 is 13 amino acids. Trimming left V 0 bases short and J 5 bases short, with 6 bases between. Germline V gene lookup returns CDR1 SGHRS and CDR2 YFSETQ. Here the CDR3 reads CASSLGRDQPQHF. CDR3 coding DNA: TGCGCCAGCAGCTTGGGCCGGGATCAGCCCCAGCATTTT.

The genes are TRBV5-5 and TRBJ1-1, with D possibly being TRBD1 (6 bases). The CDR3 is 15 amino acids. Trimming removed 3 bases at V and 0 bases at J, with 12 bases between. The germline V gene encodes CDR1 SGHKS and CDR2 YYEKEE (reference sequence). CDR3 protein: CASSYAGQMNTEAFF. CDR3 bases: TGTGCCAGCAGCTACGCGGGACAAATGAACACTGAAGCTTTCTTT. Drawing the rest from reference TRBV5-5 and TRBJ1-1, the complete variable domain is DAGVTQSPTHLIKTRGQQVTLRCSPISGHKSVSWYQQVLGQGPQFIFQYYEKEERGRGNFPDRFSARQFPNYSSELNVNALLLGDSALYLCASSYAGQMNTEAFFGQGTRLTVV.

The rearrangement joins TRBV10-3 to TRBJ1-3, with 9 bases identical to TRBD1. The V gene's germline CDR1 is ENHRY and CDR2 SYGVKD. This CDR3 has 13 residues. Trimming removed 6 bases from V and 4 bases from J; junction bases left unmatched: 1. The CDR3 sequence: CAIRGTGGNTIYF. In DNA, the CDR3 is TGTGCCATCAGGGGGACAGGGGGAAACACCATATATTTT.

The chain couples TRBV19 to TRBJ2-5; D not certain. The V and J ends lost 7 bases and 0 bases respectively, with 9 bases between them. CDR3 size: 13 residues. Per the germline V gene, CDR1 is LNHDA and CDR2 is SQIVND (reference sequence). CDR3 nucleotide sequence: TGTGCCAGTAACAGTCACTACCAAGAGACCCAGTACTTC. Its translation is CASNSHYQETQYF.

This chain uses TRBV29-1 with TRBJ2-5, with 7 positions matching TRBD2. The CDR3 runs to 12 residues. Trimming removed 1 base from V and 5 bases from J; junction bases left unmatched: 1. Looked up from germline, CDR1 is SQVTM and CDR2 is ANQGSEA. CDR3 region: CSVEGGGETQYF. In nucleotides, the CDR3 is TGCAGCGTTGAAGGGGGAGGGGAGACCCAGTACTTC.

The chain links TRBV13 to TRBJ2-1; TRBD2 is a possible D gene (6 bases). Germline loops: CDR1 PRHDT, CDR2 FYEKMQ (reference sequence). CDR3 size: 15 residues. Trimming took off 2 bases at V and 0 bases at J, with 8 bases between the two ends. The CDR3 sequence: CASSLLAASYNEQFF. DNA for the CDR3: TGTGCCAGCAGCTTATTAGCGGCCTCCTACAATGAGCAGTTCTTC.

The V call is TRBV6-5, the J call TRBJ1-1, with no clear D. V lost 6 bases and J 4 bases, leaving 6 bases between the germline ends. The germline gives CDR1 MNHEY, CDR2 SVGAGI. This CDR3 has 11 amino acids. In DNA, the CDR3 is TGTGCCAGCAGATTACTCACTGAAGCTTTCTTT. Its translation: CASRLLTEAFF.

This sequence joins TRBV12-3 or TRBV12-4 and TRBJ2-1, with D hard to call. The CDR3 loop spans 13 amino acids. With 5 bases removed from V and 5 bases from J, the gap between germline ends came to 10 bases. CDR3 amino acids: CASSPDFNNEQFF. The CDR3 bases are TGTGCCAGCAGTCCCGACTTCAACAATGAGCAGTTCTTC.

This chain links TRBV28 with TRBJ2-3, with D perhaps matching TRBD1 or TRBD2 (5 bases each). Trimming removed 4 bases at V and 0 bases at J, with 11 bases between. The CDR3 totals 15 residues. CDR1 is MDHEN, CDR2 SYDVKM, per germline. The CDR3 coding sequence is TGTGCCAGCAGTTCCCGGGGACGGAGCACAGATACGCAGTATTTT. It encodes CASSSRGRSTDTQYF.

The chain joins TRBV6-5 to TRBJ1-2; 7 nucleotides line up with TRBD1. Germline trimming cut 11 bases from V and 7 bases from J; bases unmatched to any gene: 13. Germline lookup yields CDR1 MNHEY and CDR2 SVGAGI. This CDR3 spans 13 amino acids. The CDR3 bases are TGTGCCGCACGACGCGGGACAGTTGGTGGCTACACCTTC. It is translated as CAARRGTVGGYTF.

This chain links TRBV6-2 or TRBV6-3 with TRBJ2-1; the match to TRBD2 covers 7 bases. Germline values: CDR1 MNHEY, CDR2 SVGEGT. The CDR3 has 19 amino acids. Unmatched junction bases numbered 21, after V lost 5 bases and J lost 5 bases. This chain's CDR3 is CASSPRRRGIGRFNNEQFF. Written as DNA, the CDR3 is TGTGCCAGCAGTCCCCGACGGCGGGGGATAGGGCGGTTTAACAATGAGCAGTTCTTC.

The rearrangement joins TRBV7-8 to TRBJ1-1, with D unresolved. Per germline, CDR1 SGHVS and CDR2 FQNEAQ. With 5 bases removed from V and 4 bases from J, the gap between germline ends came to 14 bases. The CDR3 runs to 14 residues. The CDR3 DNA is TGTGCCAGCAGCCGAGGTCGGGGTGGCACTGAAGCTTTCTTT. It translates to CASSRGRGGTEAFF. Supplemented by reference TRBV7-8 and TRBJ1-1, the full variable domain reads GAGVSQSPRYKVAKRGQDVALRCDPISGHVSLFWYQQALGQGPEFLTYFQNEAQLDKSGLPSDRFFAERPEGSVSTLKIQRTQQEDSAVYLCASSRGRGGTEAFFGQGTRLTVV.

The chain carries TRBV2 and TRBJ1-1; 7 positions match TRBD1. CDR3 length: 15 amino acids. The trim removed 9 bases at V and 4 bases at J, leaving 14 bases unmatched. Germline values: CDR1 SNHLY, CDR2 FYNNEI. CDR3 coding DNA: TGTGCCAGACTTGGAGGAAGACAGGGTGGCACTGAAGCTTTCTTT. Its translation: CARLGGRQGGTEAFF.

The chain employs TRBV19 and TRBJ1-1; D gene unclear. There are 15 residues in the CDR3. V was pared by 3 bases and J by 2 bases, with 13 bases between. CDR1 and CDR2 from the germline V gene are LNHDA and SQIVND (reference sequence). CDR3 in amino acids: CASSINPGFNTEAFF. Here the CDR3 DNA reads TGTGCCAGTAGTATTAATCCCGGATTTAACACTGAAGCTTTCTTT.

The genes are TRBV5-1 and TRBJ1-1; 8 positions match TRBD1. Germline lookup yields CDR1 SGHRS and CDR2 YFSETQ. The CDR3 is 15 residues long. The V segment lost 2 bases and the J segment 1 base; nucleotides outside the gene matches: 4. The CDR3 sequence is CASSLLDRGNTEAFF. The DNA for the CDR3 is TGCGCCAGCAGCTTACTAGACAGGGGGAACACTGAAGCTTTCTTT.

The chain links TRBV7-6 to TRBJ2-7; TRBD1 might be the D (5 bases). CDR3 size: 15 residues. Germline V gene data show CDR1 as SGHVS and CDR2 as FNYEAQ. Between the trimmed V and J ends, which lost 0 bases and 0 bases, there was a span of 9 bases. The CDR3 loop reads CASSLAHRSSYEQYF. As DNA, the CDR3 is TGTGCCAGCAGCTTAGCTCACAGGTCCTCCTACGAGCAGTACTTC.

The chain uses TRBV29-1 and TRBJ1-1; D remains unclear. Germline V gene data show CDR1 as SQVTM and CDR2 as ANQGSEA. This CDR3 is built from 12 residues. Written as DNA, the CDR3 is TGCAAAAGCAGCTGGGGGAACACTGAAGCTTTCTTT. This sequence encodes CKSSWGNTEAFF.